The 27 T cell receptor beta chains presented below share a single source sample, sequenced in a study of cytotoxic CD8 clonotypes in ibrutinib-treated CLL. Data came from immunoSEQ multiplex PCR; TCRdb stores just in-frame clones and leaves some out. Among fewer than 400,000 clones, around 66% were seen once, and the ten largest hold roughly 6.8%. The sequencing here drew on PBMCs, taken after 36 months of ibrutinib treatment. The receptors derive from a human donor with chronic lymphocytic leukemia.

This clone appeared a single time. The V and J genes are TRBV18 and TRBJ2-7; TRBD1 matches at 7 bases. With V trimmed by 4 bases and J by 3 bases, 3 bases remained unmatched. There are 13 residues in the CDR3. Looked up from germline, CDR1 is KGHSH and CDR2 is LQKENI. CDR3 sequence reads: CASSQGALYEQYF. CDR3 bases: TGTGCCAGCTCACAGGGGGCCCTCTACGAGCAGTACTTC.

The chain links TRBV5-1 to TRBJ2-5; TRBD2 agrees at 13 bases. J was trimmed by 4 bases and V by 0 bases; bases with no gene match: 15. The length of the CDR3 is 20 residues. Germline-derived CDR1 and CDR2 are SGHRS and YFSETQ. The DNA of the CDR3 is TGCGCCAGCAGCTTGGCGGGACTAGCGGGATTCATTTGGGGCGTAGAGACCCAGTACTTC. Amino acids: CASSLAGLAGFIWGVETQYF.

J is TRBJ1-2 and V is TRBV15; a possible D gene is TRBD1 (5 bases). Between the trimmed V and J ends, which lost 3 bases and 4 bases, there was a span of 15 bases. This CDR3 has 15 amino acids. CDR1 is LNHNV and CDR2 is YYDKDF in the germline V gene (reference sequence). Written as DNA, the CDR3 is TGTGCCACCAGCAGGGGGGGGACCCTGGGCTATGGCTACACCTTC. As protein: CATSRGGTLGYGYTF. Full variable domain (rest looked up from reference TRBV15 and TRBJ1-2): DAMVIQNPRYQVTQFGKPVTLSCSQTLNHNVMYWYQQKSSQAPKLLFHYYDKDFNNEADTPDNFQSRRPNTSFCFLDIRSPGLGDTAMYLCATSRGGTLGYGYTFGSGTRLTVV.

The chain recombines TRBV15 with TRBJ2-3; D assignment may be TRBD1 or TRBD2 (5 bases each). CDR1 and CDR2 from the germline V gene are LNHNV and YYDKDF (reference sequence). CDR3 length equals 17 residues. The V end was cut by 8 bases, the J end by 0 bases, with 21 bases between. This CDR3 is CATGGLGSRRSTDTQYF. CDR3 DNA sequence: TGTGCCACCGGGGGATTGGGTTCCAGACGAAGCACAGATACGCAGTATTTT.

The chain uses TRBV28 and TRBJ2-7; no clear D. The germline gives CDR1 MDHEN, CDR2 SYDVKM. The CDR3 spans 14 residues. The germline V and J ends were trimmed by 3 bases and 8 bases, with 17 bases remaining between them. CDR3 protein: CASSLPRAGVKQYF. Written as DNA, the CDR3 is TGTGCCAGCAGTTTGCCACGGGCAGGCGTCAAGCAGTACTTC.

The chain is built from TRBV7-8 and TRBJ2-5; D is unclear. The CDR3 runs to 13 residues. The V end lost 1 base, the J end lost 2 bases, and 5 bases lay between the germline ends. Germline lookup yields CDR1 SGHVS and CDR2 FQNEAQ. The DNA for the CDR3 is TGTGCCAGCAGCTTAGGCAGACAAGAGACCCAGTACTTC. Translation gives CASSLGRQETQYF.

The chain couples TRBV4-3 to TRBJ2-1, with 10 bases lining up with TRBD1. The V segment lost 0 bases and the J segment 15 bases; nucleotides outside the gene matches: 8. This CDR3 is built from 14 residues. Germline assignment: CDR1 LGHNA and CDR2 YSLEER. The CDR3 loop is CASSQDRTGGSAFF. As DNA, the CDR3 is TGCGCCAGCAGCCAAGATAGGACAGGGGGAAGTGCGTTCTTC.

The chain joins TRBV9 to TRBJ2-3; D perhaps matches TRBD2 (5 bases). Germline CDR1 is SGDLS and CDR2 is YYNGEE. The CDR3 loop spans 15 amino acids. Deletions cut 1 base from V and 4 bases from J, with 13 bases between. The CDR3 sequence is CASSVLDWFADTQYF. The CDR3 DNA follows: TGTGCCAGCAGCGTATTGGACTGGTTCGCAGATACGCAGTATTTT.

The CDR3 region has the DNA TGCGCCAGCAGCCCGGACGGGGTCACACTGAACACTGAAGCTTTCTTT. It yields the protein CASSPDGVTLNTEAFF. The chain has TRBV5-1 and TRBJ1-1; D gene unclear. Germline-derived CDR1 and CDR2 are SGHRS and YFSETQ. The CDR3 runs to 16 residues. Trimming left V 4 bases short and J 0 bases short, with 16 bases between. Full variable domain (missing parts from reference TRBV5-1 and TRBJ1-1): KAGVTQTPRYLIKTRGQQVTLSCSPISGHRSVSWYQQTPGQGLQFLFEYFSETQRNKGNFPGRFSGRQFSNSRSEMNVSTLELGDSALYLCASSPDGVTLNTEAFFGQGTRLTVV.

Concerning this clone itself: The same CDR3 is also encoded by other DNA sequences in this sample. This sequence joins TRBV13 and TRBJ2-7; a possible D gene is TRBD1 (6 bases). This CDR3 has 13 amino acids. V shed 0 bases and J shed 3 bases, with 6 bases lying between them. In germline, CDR1 is PRHDT, CDR2 FYEKMQ (reference sequence). The CDR3 loop reads CASSLGGGYEQYF. The CDR3 DNA reads as TGTGCCAGCAGCTTAGGAGGGGGCTACGAGCAGTACTTC.

J is TRBJ1-3 and V is TRBV4-3; 8 positions agree with TRBD1. The CDR3 length is 15 residues. Germline assignment: CDR1 LGHNA and CDR2 YSLEER. The trim removed 0 bases at V and 14 bases at J, leaving 12 bases unmatched. CDR3 region: CASSQDGQGADRVYF. The CDR3 DNA reads as TGCGCCAGCAGCCAAGATGGGCAGGGGGCCGACCGGGTATATTTT.

V usage is TRBV7-9 and J usage is TRBJ2-5, with 9 bases fitting TRBD2. CDR1 SEHNR and CDR2 FQNEAQ come from the germline V gene (reference sequence). The CDR3 consists of 16 residues. With 4 bases clipped from V and 2 bases from J, the junction kept 8 bases outside the gene matches. This CDR3 is CASSSPLAGNQETQYF. CDR3 nucleotide sequence: TGTGCCAGCAGCTCCCCACTAGCGGGTAATCAAGAGACCCAGTACTTC.

This clone was observed a few times. The genes are TRBV29-1 and TRBJ2-7, with 7 bases identical to TRBD1. V was clipped by 7 bases and J by 3 bases; unmatched bases: 9. The CDR3 is 13 residues long. The germline V gene encodes CDR1 SQVTM and CDR2 ANQGSEA. The chain's CDR3 is CSAQTGTGYEQYF. In DNA, the CDR3 is TGCAGCGCGCAGACAGGGACCGGCTACGAGCAGTACTTC.

The rearrangement uses TRBV29-1 and TRBJ2-4; maybe TRBD2 (6 bases). This CDR3 has 17 residues. The V gene's germline CDR1 is SQVTM and CDR2 ANQGSEA. The V and J ends lost 0 bases and 5 bases respectively, with 20 bases between them. For the CDR3, the DNA is TGCAGCGTTGAAGATCGAATGACTAGTCCCCCCCAAAACATTCAGTACTTC. It encodes CSVEDRMTSPPQNIQYF.

This clone appeared once. The CDR3 coding sequence is TGTGCCAGCAGCTTACTAGCTCGGACGGACACCGGGGAGCTGTTTTTT. This encodes CASSLLARTDTGELFF. The rearrangement joins TRBV7-3 to TRBJ2-2; TRBD2 might be the D (5 bases). V was shortened by 2 bases and J by 3 bases, with 13 bases between the two germline ends. From germline, CDR1 is SGHTA and CDR2 FQGTGA. The CDR3 is 16 residues long.

This clone turned up a few times. V gene TRBV5-1 combines with J gene TRBJ2-7; no reliable D call. Trimming cost V 0 bases and J 6 bases, with 13 bases left between them. The CDR3 covers 14 residues. Germline V CDR1 and CDR2: SGHRS, YFSETQ. CDR3 DNA sequence: TGCGCCAGCAGCTTGGGGATACAAGGTGGCGAGCAGTACTTC. This gives the protein CASSLGIQGGEQYF.

The rearrangement uses TRBV7-2 and TRBJ2-1, with 7 positions matching TRBD1. Germline-derived CDR1 and CDR2 are SGHTA and FQGNSA. Trimming removed 5 bases from V and 6 bases from J; junction bases left unmatched: 10. CDR3 length equals 15 residues. The CDR3 DNA reads as TGTGCCAGCAGCGGCAAAAGGGACAGTCGCAATGAGCAGTTCTTC. It yields the protein CASSGKRDSRNEQFF. Complete variable domain (other parts from reference TRBV7-2 and TRBJ2-1): GAGVSQSPSNKVTEKGKDVELRCDPISGHTALYWYRQSLGQGLEFLIYFQGNSAPDKSGLPSDRFSAERTGGSVSTLTIQRTQQEDSAVYLCASSGKRDSRNEQFFGPGTRLTVL.

The chain is built from TRBV13 and TRBJ2-3, with 7 bases that match TRBD1. With 5 bases clipped from V and 0 bases from J, the junction kept 11 bases outside the gene matches. The CDR3 is 17 amino acids. CDR1 PRHDT and CDR2 FYEKMQ come from the germline V gene (reference sequence). The CDR3 loop reads CASSRLGGGSSTDTQYF. The CDR3 DNA is TGTGCCAGCAGCCGATTAGGGGGCGGATCTAGCACAGATACGCAGTATTTT.

This clone was observed a few times. This rearrangement joins TRBV5-1 to TRBJ2-2; D remains unclear. Germline V CDR1 and CDR2: SGHRS, YFSETQ. V dropped 0 bases and J dropped 3 bases, with 9 bases sitting between them. The CDR3 consists of 15 residues. In DNA form, the CDR3 reads TGCGCCAGCAGCTTGGGAGACTTTTACACCGGGGAGCTGTTTTTT. Protein product: CASSLGDFYTGELFF.

This chain connects TRBV29-1 to TRBJ1-2; D not certain. V lost 4 bases, J lost 5 bases, and 20 bases lay in between. CDR3 length: 15 amino acids. CDR1 is SQVTM, CDR2 ANQGSEA, per germline. This CDR3 is CSVVGVLGNRYGYTF. CDR3 coding DNA: TGCAGCGTTGTTGGGGTGTTGGGCAATCGGTATGGCTACACCTTC.

The rearrangement links TRBV7-2 to TRBJ1-5; tentative D call: TRBD1 (5 bases). Germline CDR1 reads SGHTA; CDR2 reads FQGNSA. The CDR3 has 15 residues. V shed 0 bases and J shed 6 bases, with 12 bases lying between them. The CDR3 DNA reads TGTGCCAGCAGCTTAGCGCCTGGGGGTGCTCAGCCCCAGCATTTT. It yields the protein CASSLAPGGAQPQHF. Filled out from reference TRBV7-2 and TRBJ1-5, the complete variable domain reads GAGVSQSPSNKVTEKGKDVELRCDPISGHTALYWYRQSLGQGLEFLIYFQGNSAPDKSGLPSDRFSAERTGGSVSTLTIQRTQQEDSAVYLCASSLAPGGAQPQHFGDGTRLSIL.

The rearrangement links TRBV6-6 to TRBJ2-5; no reliable D call. Germline lookup yields CDR1 MNHNY and CDR2 SVGAGI (reference sequence). The CDR3 is 15 amino acids. Trimming took 0 bases from V and 6 from J, leaving 14 bases between them. As DNA, the CDR3 is TGTGCCAGCAGTTACTCCCTAGATCTGCCACAGACCCAGTACTTC. This codes for CASSYSLDLPQTQYF.

This clone has just one count. V gene TRBV19 combines with J gene TRBJ2-7, with 8 bases aligning to TRBD1. V lost 3 bases and J lost 3; bases outside the gene matches: 7. The CDR3 runs 15 residues. The germline V gene encodes CDR1 LNHDA and CDR2 SQIVND (reference sequence). CDR3 nucleotides: TGTGCCAGTAGTATCCAAGAGACAGGGGACTACGAGCAGTACTTC. Translated, it gives CASSIQETGDYEQYF.

V is TRBV6-4 and J is TRBJ1-4; 12 bases are shared with TRBD1. The germline gives CDR1 MRHNA, CDR2 SNTAGT. Germline trimming cut 8 bases from V and 7 bases from J; bases unmatched to any gene: 14. The CDR3 length is 17 residues. CDR3 nucleotides: TGTGCCAGCTGTCGGGACAGGGGGCAGGGGGATTGTGAAAAACTGTTTTTT. Its protein product is CASCRDRGQGDCEKLFF.

This chain links TRBV27 with TRBJ2-7, with TRBD1 matching over 10 bases. Germline trimming cut 3 bases from V and 2 bases from J; bases unmatched to any gene: 10. The germline gives CDR1 MNHEY, CDR2 SMNVEV (reference sequence). The CDR3 has 17 amino acids. In DNA, the CDR3 is TGTGCCAGCAGTTTTCACCGGGGACAGGGGAGGACCTACGAGCAGTACTTC. Its translation: CASSFHRGQGRTYEQYF.

The rearrangement uses TRBV4-1 and TRBJ2-1; possibly TRBD2 for D (5 bases). This CDR3 region has 19 residues. The germline V gene has CDR1 MGHRA and CDR2 YSYEKL. The V end lost 0 bases, the J end lost 7 bases, and 25 bases lay between the germline ends. The CDR3 reads CASSQDLYPLGRVSNEQFF. CDR3 bases: TGCGCCAGCAGCCAAGACCTTTACCCACTAGGGCGGGTGTCTAATGAGCAGTTCTTC.

The CDR3 DNA follows: TGTGCCAGCTCCCCCGGGGGACAGAACTCCTACGAGCAGTACTTC. Encoded protein: CASSPGGQNSYEQYF. V usage is TRBV18 and J usage is TRBJ2-7; perhaps TRBD1 as D (7 bases). CDR3 size: 15 residues. V lost 6 bases to trimming and J lost 0 bases, with 15 bases between them. Per germline, CDR1 KGHSH and CDR2 LQKENI.